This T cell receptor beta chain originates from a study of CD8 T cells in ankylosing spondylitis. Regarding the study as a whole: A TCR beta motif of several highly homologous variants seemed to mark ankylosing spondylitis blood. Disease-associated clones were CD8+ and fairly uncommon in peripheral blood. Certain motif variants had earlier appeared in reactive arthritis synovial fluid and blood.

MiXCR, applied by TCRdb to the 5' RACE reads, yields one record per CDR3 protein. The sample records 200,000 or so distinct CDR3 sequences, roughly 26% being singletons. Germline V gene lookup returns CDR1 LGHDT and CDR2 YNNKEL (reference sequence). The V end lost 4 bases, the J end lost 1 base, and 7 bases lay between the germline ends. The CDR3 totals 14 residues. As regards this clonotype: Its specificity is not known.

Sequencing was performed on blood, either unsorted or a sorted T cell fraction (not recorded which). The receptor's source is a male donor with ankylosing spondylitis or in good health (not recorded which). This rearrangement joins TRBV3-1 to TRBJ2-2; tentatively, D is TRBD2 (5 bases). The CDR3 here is CASSPTRNTGELFF. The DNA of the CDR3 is TGTGCCAGCAGCCCTACTAGGAACACCGGGGAGCTGTTTTTT.